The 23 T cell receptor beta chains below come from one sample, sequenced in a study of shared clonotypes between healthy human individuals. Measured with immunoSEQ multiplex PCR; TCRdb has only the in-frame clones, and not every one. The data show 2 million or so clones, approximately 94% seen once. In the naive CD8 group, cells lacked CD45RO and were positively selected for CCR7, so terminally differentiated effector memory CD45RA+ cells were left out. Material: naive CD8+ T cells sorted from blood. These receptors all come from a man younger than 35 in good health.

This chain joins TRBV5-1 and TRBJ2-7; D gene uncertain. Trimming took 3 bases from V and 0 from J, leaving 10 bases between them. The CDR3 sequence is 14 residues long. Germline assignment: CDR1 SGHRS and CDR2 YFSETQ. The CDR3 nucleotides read TGCGCCAGCAGCTCCACAACGAGCTCCTACGAGCAGTACTTC. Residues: CASSSTTSSYEQYF.

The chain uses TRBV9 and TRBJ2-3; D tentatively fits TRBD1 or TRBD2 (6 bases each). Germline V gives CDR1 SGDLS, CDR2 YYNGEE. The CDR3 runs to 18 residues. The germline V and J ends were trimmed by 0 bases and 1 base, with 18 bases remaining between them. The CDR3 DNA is TGTGCCAGCAGCGTAGCCCCGGGGGCGGTCCTACGCACAGATACGCAGTATTTT. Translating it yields CASSVAPGAVLRTDTQYF.

CDR3: CASSLAGQGGAGELFF. The CDR3 nucleotides read TGTGCCAGCAGCTTGGCAGGACAGGGTGGGGCCGGGGAGCTGTTTTTT. This rearrangement joins TRBV5-4 to TRBJ2-2, with 8 nucleotides matching TRBD1. The CDR3 sequence is 16 residues long. Germline CDR1 SGHNT, CDR2 YYREEE (reference sequence). V trimming: 0 bases; J trimming: 6 bases; junction bases outside the gene matches: 7.

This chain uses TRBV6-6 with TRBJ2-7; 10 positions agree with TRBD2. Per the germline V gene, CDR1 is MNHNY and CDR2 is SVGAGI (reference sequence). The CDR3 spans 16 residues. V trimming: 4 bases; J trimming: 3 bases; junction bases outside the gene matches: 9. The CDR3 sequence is CASSSKREGPSYEQYF. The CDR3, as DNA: TGTGCCAGCAGTTCCAAGCGGGAGGGCCCGAGCTACGAGCAGTACTTC.

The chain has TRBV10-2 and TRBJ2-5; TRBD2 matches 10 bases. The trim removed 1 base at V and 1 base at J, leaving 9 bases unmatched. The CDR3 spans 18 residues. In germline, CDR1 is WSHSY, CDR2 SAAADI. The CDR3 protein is CASSELGLANSPQETQYF. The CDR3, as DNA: TGCGCCAGCAGTGAGTTGGGACTAGCGAACTCGCCCCAAGAGACCCAGTACTTC.

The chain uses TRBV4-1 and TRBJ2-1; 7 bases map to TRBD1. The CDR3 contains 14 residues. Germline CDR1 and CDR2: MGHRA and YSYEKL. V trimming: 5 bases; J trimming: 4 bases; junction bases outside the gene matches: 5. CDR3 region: CASSSRDRYNEQFF. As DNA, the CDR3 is TGCGCCAGCAGCAGCCGGGACAGATACAATGAGCAGTTCTTC.

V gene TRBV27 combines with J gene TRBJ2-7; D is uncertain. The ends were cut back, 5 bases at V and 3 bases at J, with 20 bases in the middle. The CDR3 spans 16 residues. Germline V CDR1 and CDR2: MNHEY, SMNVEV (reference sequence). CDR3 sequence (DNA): TGTGCCAGCAGTCCGTCCACCGGGCCCAAAGGCTACGAGCAGTACTTC. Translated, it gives CASSPSTGPKGYEQYF.

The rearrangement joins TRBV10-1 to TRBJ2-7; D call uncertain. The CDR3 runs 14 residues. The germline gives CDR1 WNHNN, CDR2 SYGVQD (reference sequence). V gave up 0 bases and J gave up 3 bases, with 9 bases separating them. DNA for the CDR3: TGCGCCAGCAGTGAGTCGACCGTCGGCTACGAGCAGTACTTC. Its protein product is CASSESTVGYEQYF.

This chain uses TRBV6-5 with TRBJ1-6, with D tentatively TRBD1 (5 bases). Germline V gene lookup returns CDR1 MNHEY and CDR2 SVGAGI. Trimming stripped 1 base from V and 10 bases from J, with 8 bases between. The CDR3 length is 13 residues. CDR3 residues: CASSYYRMSPLHF. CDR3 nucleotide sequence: TGTGCCAGCAGTTACTACAGGATGTCACCCCTCCACTTT.

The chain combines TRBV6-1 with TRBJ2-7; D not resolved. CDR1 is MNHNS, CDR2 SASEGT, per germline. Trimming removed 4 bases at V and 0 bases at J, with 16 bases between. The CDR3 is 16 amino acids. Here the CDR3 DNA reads TGTGCCAGCAGTGCTCCCTCTTACTTGGGCTCCTACGAGCAGTACTTC. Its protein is CASSAPSYLGSYEQYF.

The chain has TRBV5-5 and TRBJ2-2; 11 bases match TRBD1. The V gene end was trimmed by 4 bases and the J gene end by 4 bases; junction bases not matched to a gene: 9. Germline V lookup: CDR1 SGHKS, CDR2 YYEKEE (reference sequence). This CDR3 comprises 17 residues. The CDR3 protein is CASSPGQGAGSTGELFF. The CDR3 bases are TGTGCCAGCAGCCCCGGACAGGGGGCGGGGAGCACCGGGGAGCTGTTTTTT.

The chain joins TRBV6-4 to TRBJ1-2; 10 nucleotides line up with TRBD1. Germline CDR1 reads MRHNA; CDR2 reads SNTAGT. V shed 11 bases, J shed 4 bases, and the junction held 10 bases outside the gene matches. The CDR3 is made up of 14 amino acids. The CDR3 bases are TGTGCCGGCAACTTTAGGACAGGGGGCTATGGCTACACCTTC. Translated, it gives CAGNFRTGGYGYTF.

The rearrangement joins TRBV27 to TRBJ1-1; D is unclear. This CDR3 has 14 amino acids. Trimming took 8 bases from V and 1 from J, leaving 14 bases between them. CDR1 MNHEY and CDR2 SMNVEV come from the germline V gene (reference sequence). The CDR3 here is CASGSGVPNTEAFF. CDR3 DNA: TGTGCCAGCGGATCAGGAGTCCCGAACACTGAAGCTTTCTTT.

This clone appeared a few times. In nucleotides, the CDR3 is TGTGCCAGCAGCGTATATGACACAGATACGCAGTATTTT. Translated, it gives CASSVYDTDTQYF. The chain couples TRBV9 to TRBJ2-3; D call uncertain. The CDR3 is 13 residues long. V dropped 1 base and J dropped 2 bases, with 5 bases sitting between them. Germline loops: CDR1 SGDLS, CDR2 YYNGEE.

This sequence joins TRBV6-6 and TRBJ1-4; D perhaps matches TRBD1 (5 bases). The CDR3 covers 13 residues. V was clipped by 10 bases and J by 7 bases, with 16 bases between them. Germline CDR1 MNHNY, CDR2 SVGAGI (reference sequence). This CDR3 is CAISAGRGEKLFF. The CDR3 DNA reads TGTGCCATCTCGGCAGGGCGGGGTGAAAAACTGTTTTTT.

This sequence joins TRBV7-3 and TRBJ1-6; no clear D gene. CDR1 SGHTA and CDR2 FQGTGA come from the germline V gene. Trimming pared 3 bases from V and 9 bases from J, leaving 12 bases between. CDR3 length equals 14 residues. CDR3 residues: CASSFSAEGSPLHF. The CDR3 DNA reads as TGTGCCAGCAGCTTTTCGGCCGAAGGTTCACCCCTCCACTTT.

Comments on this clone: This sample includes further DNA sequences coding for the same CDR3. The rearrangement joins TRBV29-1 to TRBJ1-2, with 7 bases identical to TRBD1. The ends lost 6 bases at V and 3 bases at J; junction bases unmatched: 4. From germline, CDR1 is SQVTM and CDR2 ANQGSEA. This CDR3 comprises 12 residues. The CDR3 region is CSVLTGDYGYTF. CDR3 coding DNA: TGCAGCGTCCTAACAGGGGACTATGGCTACACCTTC.

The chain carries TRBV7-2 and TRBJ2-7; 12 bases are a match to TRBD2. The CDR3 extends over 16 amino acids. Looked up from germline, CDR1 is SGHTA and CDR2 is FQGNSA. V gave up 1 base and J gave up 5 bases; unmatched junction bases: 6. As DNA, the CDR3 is TGTGCCAGCAGCTTAGTAGAGACTAGCGGGAGCCACGAGCAGTACTTC. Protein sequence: CASSLVETSGSHEQYF.

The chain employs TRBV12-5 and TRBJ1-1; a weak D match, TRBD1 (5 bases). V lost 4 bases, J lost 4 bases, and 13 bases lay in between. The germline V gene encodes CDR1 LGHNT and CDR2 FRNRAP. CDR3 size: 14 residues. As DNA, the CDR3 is TGTGCTAGTGGTTATGAAGGGGTGAGCACTGAAGCTTTCTTT. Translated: CASGYEGVSTEAFF.

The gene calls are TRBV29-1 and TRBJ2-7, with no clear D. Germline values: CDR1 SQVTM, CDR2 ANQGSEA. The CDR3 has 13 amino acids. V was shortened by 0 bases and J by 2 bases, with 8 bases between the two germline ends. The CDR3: CSVEDQTTYEQYF. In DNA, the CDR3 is TGCAGCGTTGAAGATCAAACAACCTACGAGCAGTACTTC.

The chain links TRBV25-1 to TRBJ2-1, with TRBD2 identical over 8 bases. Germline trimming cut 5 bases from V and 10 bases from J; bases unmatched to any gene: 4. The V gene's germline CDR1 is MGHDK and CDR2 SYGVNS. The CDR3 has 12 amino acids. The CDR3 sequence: CASSPTSEEQFF. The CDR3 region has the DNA TGTGCCAGCAGTCCGACTAGCGAAGAGCAGTTCTTC. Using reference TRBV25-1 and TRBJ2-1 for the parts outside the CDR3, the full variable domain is EADIYQTPRYLVIGTGKKITLECSQTMGHDKMYWYQQDPGMELHLIHYSYGVNSTEKGDLSSESTVSRIRTEHFPLTLESARPSHTSQYLCASSPTSEEQFFGPGTRLTVL.

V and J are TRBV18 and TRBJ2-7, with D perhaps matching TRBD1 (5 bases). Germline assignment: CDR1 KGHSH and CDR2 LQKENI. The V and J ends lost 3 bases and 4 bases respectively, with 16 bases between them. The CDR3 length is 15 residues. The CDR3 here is CASSPLVSGWYEQYF. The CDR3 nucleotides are TGTGCCAGCTCACCGCTAGTGTCAGGGTGGTACGAGCAGTACTTC.

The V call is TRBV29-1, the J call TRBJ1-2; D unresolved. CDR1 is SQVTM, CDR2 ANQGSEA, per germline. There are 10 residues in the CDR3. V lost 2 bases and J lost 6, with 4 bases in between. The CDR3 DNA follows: TGCAGCGTTGAAAGGGATGGCTACACCTTC. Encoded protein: CSVERDGYTF.